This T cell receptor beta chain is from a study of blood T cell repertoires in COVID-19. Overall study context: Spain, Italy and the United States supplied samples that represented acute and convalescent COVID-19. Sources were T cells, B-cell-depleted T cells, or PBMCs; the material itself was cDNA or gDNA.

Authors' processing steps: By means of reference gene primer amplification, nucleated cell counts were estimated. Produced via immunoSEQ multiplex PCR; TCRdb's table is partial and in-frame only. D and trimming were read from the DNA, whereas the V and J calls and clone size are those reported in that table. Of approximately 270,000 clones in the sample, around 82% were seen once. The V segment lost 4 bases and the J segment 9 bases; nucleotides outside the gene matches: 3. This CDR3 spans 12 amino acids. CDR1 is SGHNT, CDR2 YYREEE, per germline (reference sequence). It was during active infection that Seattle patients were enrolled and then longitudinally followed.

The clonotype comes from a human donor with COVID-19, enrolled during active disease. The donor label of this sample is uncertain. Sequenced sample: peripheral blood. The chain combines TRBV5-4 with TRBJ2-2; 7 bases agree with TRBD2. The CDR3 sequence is CASSTGTRELFF. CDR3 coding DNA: TGTGCCAGCAGCACCGGGACTAGGGAGCTGTTTTTT.